Following are 17 T cell receptor beta chains from one sample sequenced in a study of blood T cell repertoires in COVID-19. Here immunoSEQ multiplex PCR was the method, and the copy in TCRdb shows in-frame clones only, minus some. The sample holds a few hundred thousand clones, 84% seen once. The source material was peripheral blood. The receptors were sampled from a man between 40 and 49 years old who had recovered from COVID-19.

The chain joins TRBV15 to TRBJ1-6, with 9 bases that match TRBD1. CDR3 size: 19 residues. With 0 bases clipped from V and 6 bases from J, the junction kept 12 bases outside the gene matches. CDR1 and CDR2 (germline): LNHNV, YYDKDF (reference sequence). CDR3 residues: CATSRDLLQGAGGNSPLHF. In nucleotides, the CDR3 is TGTGCCACCAGCAGAGACCTATTACAGGGGGCTGGCGGTAATTCACCCCTCCACTTT.

The rearrangement uses TRBV6-1 and TRBJ1-6; no reliable D call. V was cut by 0 bases and J by 7 bases, with 10 bases left in between. Per germline, CDR1 MNHNS and CDR2 SASEGT. The CDR3 extends over 15 amino acids. The CDR3 loop reads CASSEAAEGNSPLHF. For the CDR3, the DNA is TGTGCCAGCAGTGAAGCTGCTGAGGGAAATTCACCCCTCCACTTT.

V is TRBV10-3 and J is TRBJ2-2, with D perhaps matching TRBD1 (5 bases). The V end lost 1 base, the J end lost 0 bases, and 6 bases lay between the germline ends. From germline, CDR1 is ENHRY and CDR2 SYGVKD. The CDR3 is 15 amino acids. CDR3 residues: CAISEWGSNTGELFF. As DNA, the CDR3 is TGTGCCATCAGTGAGTGGGGCTCGAACACCGGGGAGCTGTTTTTT.

V and J are TRBV19 and TRBJ2-1, with TRBD2 matching over 12 bases. Germline V gene lookup returns CDR1 LNHDA and CDR2 SQIVND (reference sequence). V lost 3 bases and J lost 8; bases outside the gene matches: 5. This CDR3 is 15 amino acids long. CDR3 sequence (DNA): TGTGCCAGTAGTATGACTAGCGGGGGATTCGATGAGCAGTTCTTC. It encodes CASSMTSGGFDEQFF. Full variable domain (missing parts from reference TRBV19 and TRBJ2-1): DGGITQSPKYLFRKEGQNVTLSCEQNLNHDAMYWYRQDPGQGLRLIYYSQIVNDFQKGDIAEGYSVSREKKESFPLTVTSAQKNPTAFYLCASSMTSGGFDEQFFGPGTRLTVL.

In this sample, this clone turned up once. J is TRBJ2-2 and V is TRBV4-1, with D unclear. Germline CDR1 MGHRA, CDR2 YSYEKL. This CDR3 contains 13 residues. The V and J ends lost 7 bases and 4 bases respectively, with 10 bases between them. DNA for the CDR3: TGCGCCAGCAACGCCAGTCCCACCGGGGAGCTGTTTTTT. Residues: CASNASPTGELFF.

The V and J genes are TRBV5-1 and TRBJ2-3, with 10 bases lining up with TRBD2. Per the germline V gene, CDR1 is SGHRS and CDR2 is YFSETQ. The CDR3 spans 14 residues. Trimming removed 5 bases from V and 4 bases from J; junction bases left unmatched: 4. The CDR3 nucleotides read TGCGCCAGCAGGCCGACTAGCGGGCCAGATACGCAGTATTTT. Its protein product is CASRPTSGPDTQYF.

The chain recombines TRBV30 with TRBJ1-1; no definite D call. The CDR3 has 12 residues. Trimming cost V 8 bases and J 1 base, with 11 bases left between them. Germline values: CDR1 GTSNPN, CDR2 SVGIG (reference sequence). The CDR3, as DNA: TGTGCCCGGCAACGGGGGAACACTGAAGCTTTCTTT. This gives the protein CARQRGNTEAFF.

A few counts support this clone. V gene TRBV30 combines with J gene TRBJ1-6; D call uncertain. The CDR3 runs to 14 residues. The ends were cut back, 2 bases at V and 10 bases at J, with 15 bases in the middle. Germline assignment: CDR1 GTSNPN and CDR2 SVGIG (reference sequence). The CDR3 reads CAWSQVSPGSPLHF. For the CDR3, the DNA is TGTGCCTGGAGTCAGGTCTCCCCGGGATCACCCCTCCACTTT.

This clone was detected a few times. This chain connects TRBV19 to TRBJ1-2, with D hard to call. V dropped 5 bases and J dropped 2 bases, with 9 bases sitting between them. CDR1 LNHDA and CDR2 SQIVND come from the germline V gene (reference sequence). The CDR3 has 13 residues. The CDR3 protein is CASSQRVNYGYTF. The CDR3 DNA is TGTGCCAGTAGTCAAAGAGTGAACTATGGCTACACCTTC.

The rearrangement uses TRBV6-5 and TRBJ1-1, with 7 bases lining up with TRBD1. Germline CDR1 and CDR2: MNHEY and SVGAGI. CDR3 length: 14 residues. V was pared by 7 bases and J by 4 bases, with 9 bases of the junction left unmatched. The CDR3 sequence is CASTLQGQGTEAFF. In nucleotides, the CDR3 is TGTGCCAGCACCCTACAGGGGCAGGGCACTGAAGCTTTCTTT.

The gene calls are TRBV7-9 and TRBJ2-7; possible D gene TRBD2, 6 bases. V was cut by 5 bases and J by 2 bases, with 10 bases left in between. The CDR3 spans 13 residues. Per germline, CDR1 SEHNR and CDR2 FQNEAQ (reference sequence). CDR3 sequence (DNA): TGTGCCAGCAGCCACGGGGGAACCTACGAGCAGTACTTC. Amino acids: CASSHGGTYEQYF.

In its sample, this clone was seen many times. The same CDR3 can be traced to other DNA sequences in this sample. The chain links TRBV9 to TRBJ2-3; TRBD1 might be the D (6 bases). V dropped 0 bases and J dropped 5 bases, with 13 bases sitting between them. This CDR3 is 15 amino acids long. Germline CDR1 reads SGDLS; CDR2 reads YYNGEE. As DNA, the CDR3 is TGTGCCAGCAGCGTAGAAGGGGGAGTAGGAGATACGCAGTATTTT. It yields the protein CASSVEGGVGDTQYF.

The rearrangement links TRBV13 to TRBJ2-3; D gene uncertain. CDR1 and CDR2 from the germline V gene are PRHDT and FYEKMQ (reference sequence). The CDR3 sequence is 11 residues long. Deletions cut 5 bases from V and 7 bases from J, with 7 bases between. The CDR3 is CASSILNTQYF. CDR3 DNA sequence: TGTGCCAGCAGCATCCTAAATACGCAGTATTTT.

The V and J genes are TRBV6-1 and TRBJ2-7, with 7 bases identical to TRBD1. The trim removed 2 bases at V and 2 bases at J, leaving 3 bases unmatched. Germline lookup yields CDR1 MNHNS and CDR2 SASEGT. CDR3 length: 14 residues. The CDR3 coding sequence is TGTGCCAGCAGTGAACCCGGACAGGCCTACGAGCAGTACTTC. This sequence encodes CASSEPGQAYEQYF.

CDR3 protein: CASSFVRGTYNEQFF. In DNA, the CDR3 is TGTGCCAGCAGTTTCGTAAGGGGGACCTACAATGAGCAGTTCTTC. This rearrangement joins TRBV27 to TRBJ2-1, with D possibly matching TRBD1 (6 bases). CDR1 MNHEY and CDR2 SMNVEV come from the germline V gene (reference sequence). CDR3 length equals 15 residues. V shed 3 bases and J shed 2 bases, with 11 bases lying between them.

The chain links TRBV5-1 to TRBJ1-1; TRBD1 agrees at 7 bases. The CDR3 loop spans 15 amino acids. The V segment lost 0 bases and the J segment 8 bases; nucleotides outside the gene matches: 10. CDR1 is SGHRS and CDR2 is YFSETQ in the germline V gene. The CDR3 loop is CASSLDSGETGEAFF. The DNA for the CDR3 is TGCGCCAGCAGCTTGGATAGTGGGGAGACAGGGGAAGCTTTCTTT.

The chain employs TRBV19 and TRBJ2-5; tentatively, D is TRBD2 (5 bases). V shed 5 bases and J shed 2 bases, with 12 bases lying between them. Germline V lookup: CDR1 LNHDA, CDR2 SQIVND (reference sequence). This CDR3 comprises 14 residues. Written as DNA, the CDR3 is TGTGCCAGTAGTTCCGGACGGGGACAAGAGACCCAGTACTTC. It yields the protein CASSSGRGQETQYF.